The 5 T cell receptor beta chains listed next were all sequenced from one sample in a study of blood T cell repertoires in COVID-19. The data were produced by immunoSEQ multiplex PCR, yet TCRdb's version contains in-frame clones alone and is incomplete. The table has tens of thousands of clones, roughly 80% seen once. The sequencing sample was made of peripheral blood. The receptors originated from a human donor in a cohort sampled during active COVID-19.

This clone was seen a handful of times. CDR3 DNA sequence: TGTGCCAGCAGCCAAGGGACTACGTTACGGGAGACCCAGTACTTC. Amino acid sequence: CASSQGTTLRETQYF. This chain uses TRBV3-1 (or the pseudogene TRBV3-2) with TRBJ2-5, with D possibly being TRBD2 (6 bases). V was trimmed by 1 base and J by 5 bases, leaving 14 bases between them. The CDR3 covers 15 residues. Germline loops: CDR1 LGHDT, CDR2 YNNKEL (reference sequence).

This rearrangement joins TRBV19 to TRBJ2-5; D remains unclear. Germline V gene sequence: CDR1 LNHDA, CDR2 SQIVND (reference sequence). The V and J ends lost 3 bases and 13 bases respectively, with 12 bases between them. The CDR3 totals 11 residues. This chain's CDR3 is CASSMAHLMYF. The CDR3 DNA reads as TGTGCCAGTAGTATGGCTCATCTTATGTACTTC.

The rearrangement joins TRBV28 to TRBJ2-7; a possible D gene is TRBD2 (6 bases). The CDR3 consists of 13 residues. In germline, CDR1 is MDHEN, CDR2 SYDVKM. Trimming cost V 5 bases and J 5 bases, with 13 bases left between them. The CDR3 reads CASSPGGRHEQYF. CDR3 nucleotides: TGTGCCAGCAGTCCCGGGGGTAGGCACGAGCAGTACTTC.

J is TRBJ2-7 and V is TRBV3-1 (or the pseudogene TRBV3-2); TRBD2 agrees at 8 bases. The CDR3 spans 15 residues. After removal of 1 base from V and 2 bases from J, the junction contained 4 bases not matched to a gene. The V gene's germline CDR1 is LGHDT and CDR2 YNNKEL (reference sequence). CDR3 in amino acids: CASSQVAGIAYEQYF. CDR3 sequence (DNA): TGTGCCAGCAGCCAAGTAGCGGGAATTGCCTACGAGCAGTACTTC.

V and J are TRBV5-6 and TRBJ2-5, with unresolved D. V dropped 1 base and J dropped 6 bases, with 10 bases sitting between them. This CDR3 comprises 13 residues. Germline V lookup: CDR1 SGHDT, CDR2 YYEEEE. In DNA form, the CDR3 reads TGTGCCAGCAGCTTGAAACGGTTACAGACCCAGTACTTC. Translated, it gives CASSLKRLQTQYF. Complete variable domain (other parts from reference TRBV5-6 and TRBJ2-5): DAGVTQSPTHLIKTRGQQVTLRCSPKSGHDTVSWYQQALGQGPQFIFQYYEEEERQRGNFPDRFSGHQFPNYSSELNVNALLLGDSALYLCASSLKRLQTQYFGPGTRLLVL.